This TCR beta chain was recovered during a study of T cell repertoires in cytomegalovirus infection. Turning to the study itself: Matching HLA type, along with CMV infection, was indicated by public TCR beta signatures. Study-level findings and limits: There were carriers of CMV plus the relevant HLA, and cumulative public TCR beta family frequency identified them. Within the response measured ex vivo, HLA-C-restricted CMV-specific TCR beta clonotypes were dominant.

TCRdb re-analysed the reads in MiXCR, keeping a single row per CDR3 protein. The repertoire holds 250,000 to 300,000 distinct CDR3 sequences, with roughly a quarter as singletons. To note about this clonotype: The target antigen is unknown.

Germline V CDR1 and CDR2: MDHEN, SYDVKM. The V gene end was trimmed by 4 bases and the J gene end by 1 base; junction bases not matched to a gene: 6. The CDR3 has 16 amino acids. The chain employs TRBV28 and TRBJ2-2, with 7 positions matching TRBD2. The TCR originated in a human donor in good health (CMV status not recorded). Some clones in this sample may be carry-over from other donors' samples. The sample consisted of PBMCs. The CDR3 loop reads CASSSPWGGNTGELFF. The CDR3 DNA is TGTGCCAGCAGTTCCCCTTGGGGGGGGAACACCGGGGAGCTGTTTTTT.